The 20 T cell receptor beta chains listed next were all sequenced from one sample in a study of blood T cell repertoires in COVID-19. Repertoires were generated with immunoSEQ multiplex PCR, while TCRdb's copy carries only in-frame clones and drops some. This table holds 150,000 to 200,000 clones, approximately 79% found once. The sequenced sample consisted of peripheral blood. The source is a woman of 80 years or more with acute or convalescent COVID-19.

The table lists this clone with a few counts. The J gene is TRBJ1-2, the V gene TRBV19, with 12 bases fitting TRBD1. The J segment lost 8 bases and the V segment lost 5 bases, leaving 9 bases of the junction unmatched. This CDR3 contains 15 residues. Germline V gene lookup returns CDR1 LNHDA and CDR2 SQIVND (reference sequence). The CDR3 coding sequence is TGTGCCAGTAGTGTACTGGGACAGGGGGCAGGAGGCTACACCTTC. This gives the protein CASSVLGQGAGGYTF.

This clone was detected a few times. This chain links TRBV6-5 with TRBJ1-1; 7 bases map to TRBD1. CDR1 MNHEY and CDR2 SVGAGI come from the germline V gene. With 5 bases clipped from V and 3 bases from J, the junction kept 9 bases outside the gene matches. The CDR3 is 15 amino acids. This CDR3 is CASSHPTGRYTEAFF. The CDR3 nucleotides are TGTGCCAGCAGTCACCCGACAGGGCGGTACACTGAAGCTTTCTTT.

V is TRBV28 and J is TRBJ2-3, with 11 nucleotides matching TRBD2. Trimming cost V 7 bases and J 5 bases; bases outside gene matches: 8. The CDR3 spans 15 residues. Germline assignment: CDR1 MDHEN and CDR2 SYDVKM. CDR3 nucleotides: TGTGCCAGCATTGGGATAGCGGGAGGGGGAGATACGCAGTATTTT. Protein sequence: CASIGIAGGGDTQYF.

The chain links TRBV28 to TRBJ2-4; possible D gene TRBD2, 5 bases. Germline V gene sequence: CDR1 MDHEN, CDR2 SYDVKM. This CDR3 is 15 amino acids long. The V and J ends lost 2 bases and 0 bases respectively, with 8 bases between them. In DNA form, the CDR3 reads TGTGCCAGCAGTTTAAGCGGCTTAGCCAAAAACATTCAGTACTTC. This codes for CASSLSGLAKNIQYF.

The chain combines TRBV28 with TRBJ2-3, with 7 bases that match TRBD1. Germline values: CDR1 MDHEN, CDR2 SYDVKM. The CDR3 has 15 amino acids. V shed 6 bases, J shed 5 bases, and the junction held 11 bases outside the gene matches. The CDR3: CASSPGGPPEDTQYF. The CDR3 bases are TGTGCCAGCAGCCCAGGGGGTCCCCCAGAAGATACGCAGTATTTT.

The V and J genes are TRBV12-3 or TRBV12-4 and TRBJ1-1; D not certain. CDR3 length equals 11 residues. Trimming took 6 bases from V and 3 from J, leaving 5 bases between them. CDR3 coding DNA: TGTGCCAGCAGCATGTACACTGAAGCTTTCTTT. Translated, it gives CASSMYTEAFF.

V usage is TRBV27 and J usage is TRBJ2-3; 12 bases match TRBD2. The germline CDR1 and CDR2 sequences are MNHEY and SMNVEV (reference sequence). The J segment lost 5 bases and the V segment lost 7 bases, leaving 7 bases of the junction unmatched. The CDR3 has 15 residues. The CDR3 is CASTATSGREDTQYF. In DNA form, the CDR3 reads TGTGCCAGCACAGCGACTAGCGGGAGAGAAGATACGCAGTATTTT.

This clone was detected only a few times. The chain combines TRBV2 with TRBJ1-5; D is unresolved. V was trimmed by 6 bases and J by 8 bases, leaving 14 bases between them. The CDR3 sequence is 13 residues long. From germline, CDR1 is SNHLY and CDR2 FYNNEI. Here the CDR3 reads CASRRIASEPQHF. In nucleotides, the CDR3 is TGTGCCAGCAGAAGGATAGCCTCGGAGCCCCAGCATTTT.

The rearrangement joins TRBV10-3 to TRBJ2-7; 13 bases map to TRBD2. The CDR3 runs 16 residues. J was trimmed by 5 bases and V by 3 bases; bases with no gene match: 7. Per the germline V gene, CDR1 is ENHRY and CDR2 is SYGVKD. CDR3 sequence reads: CAISDRTSGSVDEQYF. DNA for the CDR3: TGTGCCATCAGTGACCGGACTAGCGGGAGTGTTGACGAGCAGTACTTC.

This CDR3 reads CASTGSGWSYEQYF. CDR3 sequence (DNA): TGTGCCAGCACCGGGAGTGGTTGGTCCTACGAGCAGTACTTC. The rearrangement uses TRBV2 and TRBJ2-7; D is possibly TRBD2 (6 bases). V was clipped by 7 bases and J by 1 base, with 14 bases between them. The CDR3 loop spans 14 amino acids. The germline V gene encodes CDR1 SNHLY and CDR2 FYNNEI.

There are a few counts of this clone. V usage is TRBV5-1 and J usage is TRBJ2-7; a weak D match, TRBD2 (5 bases). There are 15 residues in the CDR3. Trimming removed 4 bases at V and 0 bases at J, with 14 bases between. Per germline, CDR1 SGHRS and CDR2 YFSETQ. CDR3 amino acids: CASSPTETSSYEQYF. As DNA, the CDR3 is TGCGCCAGCAGCCCTACAGAAACTAGCTCCTACGAGCAGTACTTC.

The rearrangement joins TRBV7-9 to TRBJ1-2; 8 nucleotides line up with TRBD1. In germline, CDR1 is SEHNR, CDR2 FQNEAQ (reference sequence). V lost 4 bases and J lost 8; bases outside the gene matches: 6. The CDR3 runs to 13 residues. As DNA, the CDR3 is TGTGCCAGCAGCTCCGACAGGGGTGGCGGCTACACCTTC. This gives the protein CASSSDRGGGYTF.

This clone was found a few times. The chain has TRBV7-2 and TRBJ2-1; a weak D match, TRBD1 (7 bases). The CDR3 runs 16 residues. Trimming stripped 2 bases from V and 5 bases from J, with 16 bases between. Germline loops: CDR1 SGHTA, CDR2 FQGNSA. The CDR3 loop reads CASSLMPQGGHNEQFF. The CDR3 DNA sequence: TGTGCCAGCAGCTTAATGCCCCAGGGGGGACACAATGAGCAGTTCTTC.

The rearrangement links TRBV5-8 to TRBJ2-7, with 11 bases that match TRBD1. After removal of 4 bases from V and 0 bases from J, the junction contained 3 bases not matched to a gene. The germline V gene encodes CDR1 SGHTS and CDR2 YDEGEE. The CDR3 runs 15 residues. Written as DNA, the CDR3 is TGTGCCAGCAGCCTCGGACAGGGGGCCTCCTACGAGCAGTACTTC. Protein sequence: CASSLGQGASYEQYF.

This clone has more than one count but fewer than ten. The V and J genes are TRBV18 and TRBJ2-7; a possible D gene is TRBD1 (7 bases). Germline lookup yields CDR1 KGHSH and CDR2 LQKENI. V lost 3 bases and J 2 bases, leaving 17 bases between the germline ends. The CDR3 has 16 residues. Here the CDR3 DNA reads TGTGCCAGCTCACCTTGGTTACAGGGGAGGACCTACGAGCAGTACTTC. Protein sequence: CASSPWLQGRTYEQYF.

V is TRBV29-1 and J is TRBJ1-2; no firm D call. The CDR3 covers 13 residues. V dropped 6 bases and J dropped 5 bases, with 16 bases sitting between them. Germline CDR1 and CDR2: SQVTM and ANQGSEA. The CDR3: CSVNSKFEYGYTF. As DNA, the CDR3 is TGCAGCGTAAACAGCAAATTTGAATATGGCTACACCTTC.

The chain uses TRBV5-1 and TRBJ1-2; D is undetermined. The length of the CDR3 is 15 residues. In germline, CDR1 is SGHRS, CDR2 YFSETQ. Trimming took off 1 base at V and 4 bases at J, with 14 bases between the two ends. DNA of the CDR3: TGCGCCAGCAGCTTGAACCCGGCGGCCCCCTATGGCTACACCTTC. Translating gives CASSLNPAAPYGYTF.

The rearrangement uses TRBV2 and TRBJ2-5, with 7 nucleotides matching TRBD2. This CDR3 spans 18 amino acids. The V gene end was trimmed by 1 base and the J gene end by 1 base; junction bases not matched to a gene: 12. Germline CDR1 reads SNHLY; CDR2 reads FYNNEI. The CDR3 loop is CASSEGAGQGGIQETQYF. As DNA, the CDR3 is TGTGCCAGCAGTGAAGGGGCTGGGCAGGGAGGGATCCAAGAGACCCAGTACTTC.

V is TRBV19 and J is TRBJ2-2; D is perhaps TRBD2 (6 bases). CDR1 and CDR2 from the germline V gene are LNHDA and SQIVND (reference sequence). V gave up 1 base and J gave up 2 bases, with 11 bases separating them. CDR3 length equals 16 residues. The CDR3 coding sequence is TGTGCCAGTAGTATAGGTTCCGGGGGAAACACCGGGGAGCTGTTTTTT. This sequence encodes CASSIGSGGNTGELFF.

The gene calls are TRBV9 and TRBJ2-1; a weak D match, TRBD2 (6 bases). With 1 base removed from V and 6 bases from J, the gap between germline ends came to 11 bases. Per germline, CDR1 SGDLS and CDR2 YYNGEE. CDR3 length: 14 amino acids. The CDR3 reads CASSVRGSGNEQFF. Written as DNA, the CDR3 is TGTGCCAGCAGCGTACGGGGGAGCGGCAATGAGCAGTTCTTC.